This TCR beta chain was sequenced in a study of blood T cell repertoires in COVID-19. Study-wide context: Material from acute and convalescent COVID-19 was sourced from the United States, Italy and Spain. PBMCs, B-cell-depleted T cells, or T cells provided the cDNA or gDNA that made up the material.

Authors' methods: Using reference gene primer amplification, nucleated cell counts were estimated. Using immunoSEQ multiplex PCR, the repertoire was profiled, and TCRdb retains in-frame clones only, with some absent. V and J calls and clone size are those listed in that table; D and trimming were worked out from the DNA. Seen here are 200,000 to 300,000 clones, over 75% observed once, and the top ten hold around 0.7%. Germline CDR1 reads MNHEY; CDR2 reads SVGEGT. V shed 5 bases and J 5 bases; nucleotides not matched to a gene: 9. The CDR3 runs 15 residues. The chain links TRBV6-2 or TRBV6-3 to TRBJ2-3, with 8 bases fitting TRBD1. The receptor was isolated from a human donor in a cohort sampled during active COVID-19. The sequenced sample was peripheral blood. The CDR3 spells CASSRLSDRGDTQYF. The CDR3 DNA reads as TGTGCCAGCAGTCGCCTATCCGACAGGGGAGATACGCAGTATTTT.